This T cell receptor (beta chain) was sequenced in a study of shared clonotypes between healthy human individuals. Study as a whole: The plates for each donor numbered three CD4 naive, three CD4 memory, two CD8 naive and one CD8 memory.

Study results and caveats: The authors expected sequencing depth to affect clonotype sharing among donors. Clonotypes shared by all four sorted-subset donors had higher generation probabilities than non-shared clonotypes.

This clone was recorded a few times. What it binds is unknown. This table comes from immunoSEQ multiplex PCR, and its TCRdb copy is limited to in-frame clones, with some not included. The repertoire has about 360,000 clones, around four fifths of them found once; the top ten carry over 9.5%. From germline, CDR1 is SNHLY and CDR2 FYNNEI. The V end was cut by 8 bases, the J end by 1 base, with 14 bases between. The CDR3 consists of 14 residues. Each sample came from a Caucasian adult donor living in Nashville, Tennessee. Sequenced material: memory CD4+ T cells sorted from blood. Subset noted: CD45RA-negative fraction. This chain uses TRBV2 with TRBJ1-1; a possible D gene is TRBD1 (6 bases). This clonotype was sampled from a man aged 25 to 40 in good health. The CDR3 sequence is CASLSRGANTEAFF. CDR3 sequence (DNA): TGTGCCAGCCTTTCACGGGGGGCGAACACTGAAGCTTTCTTT.